This is a list of T cell receptor beta chains from one sample in a study of cytomegalovirus exposure and HLA in healthy donors. Sequenced by immunoSEQ multiplex PCR; TCRdb stores in-frame clones only, minus some. The profile covers about 120,000 clones, with around nine tenths appearing a single time and about 2% taken by the ten largest. The sample consisted of PBMCs. These receptors all come from a woman aged 18-29 years in good health and CMV-seronegative. The CDR3 runs from the conserved cysteine through the conserved F or W. Fields, in order: J gene, V gene, CDR3 protein.

TRBJ1-4,TRBV5-6,CASSSWGQGGEKLFF
TRBJ2-1,TRBV6-1,CASSDYTSYNEQFF
TRBJ2-7,TRBV6-6,CASSYVGQGSGEQYF
TRBJ2-1,TRBV4-1,CASSQYSGTTAPYNEQFF
TRBJ2-7,TRBV7-6,CASSRSGSTYEQYF
TRBJ1-1,TRBV15,CATSRDIGVAFF
TRBJ1-1,TRBV7-9,CASSLERPVTEAFF
TRBJ2-1,TRBV27,CASSLGLARSEQFF
TRBJ2-5,TRBV9,CASSATGASQETQYF
TRBJ2-7,TRBV28,CATGLNEQYF
TRBJ2-1,TRBV10-1,CASSQRTSGIYNEQFF
TRBJ2-2,TRBV27,CASSPRLTGELFF
TRBJ2-7,TRBV14,CASSQDRGYEQYF
TRBJ2-2,TRBV11-2,CASSLREGPNTGELFF
TRBJ2-1,TRBV19,CASKASSPYPYNEQFF
TRBJ2-2,TRBV21-1,CASSWGRDPAGTGELFF
TRBJ2-7,TRBV4-1,CASSQNLGTSGSAYEQYF
TRBJ2-7,TRBV12-5,CASGPTAGAYEQYF
TRBJ2-7,TRBV7-2,CASSLVAGEVNEQYF
TRBJ2-1,TRBV5-1,CASSSLEGGAGNEQFF
TRBJ2-7,TRBV7-9,CASSSPASGLGQYF
TRBJ1-1,TRBV5-1,CASSLGGSYTEAFF
TRBJ2-1,TRBV29-1,CQALSSYNEQFF
TRBJ2-5,TRBV27,CASSFVGSVETQYF
TRBJ1-2,TRBV12-2,CASRLAPITIGLGANYGYTF
TRBJ1-2,TRBV9,CASSVNPRSTTGTGGDGYTF
TRBJ2-1,TRBV29-1,CSVTSGRGNEQFF
TRBJ1-5,TRBV6-5,CASSSGGGQPQHF
TRBJ1-3,TRBV5-1,CASSALEGASGNTIYF
TRBJ2-7,TRBV5-1,CASSLSGGPNEQYF
TRBJ2-5,TRBV13,CASSLRLAEPDRETQYF
TRBJ2-3,TRBV19,CASSPGGTDTQYF
TRBJ2-3,TRBV5-1,CATKPTMTSTDTQYF
TRBJ1-2,TRBV4-1,CASSPGRDSKSYGYTF
TRBJ2-1,TRBV5-1,CASSPGLAGEGEQFF
TRBJ2-1,TRBV11-3,CASSFRTSFNNEQFF